The present entry profiles one T cell receptor beta chain with its context. Its antigen is unidentified. Several immunoSEQ plates received, in even portions, the genomic DNA of each subset. Clones were read by immunoSEQ multiplex PCR, and TCRdb kept only the in-frame ones, dropping some. The repertoire has some 1.1 million clones, 70% to 80% of them found once; the top ten carry roughly 0.9%. With 10 bases clipped from V and 0 bases from J, the junction kept 9 bases outside the gene matches. The CDR3 runs to 15 residues. Germline V gene sequence: CDR1 LNHDA, CDR2 SQIVND (reference sequence). This sample is part of a study of shared clonotypes between healthy human individuals. Study context: The cohort comprised a couple of women and a few men. Their ages spanned 18 to 49 years.

Findings of the study overall: Lower generation probabilities were found for non-shared clonotypes than for those shared by all four donors. Despite large depth, rarefaction showed incomplete sorted-subset sequencing.

The chain is built from TRBV19 and TRBJ1-5, with TRBD1 matching over 7 bases. Sample: memory CD4+ T cells from PBMCs. Subset given: CD45RA-negative fraction. This TCR was recovered from a man between 18 and 35 years old in good health. Some clones in this sample may be carry-over from other donors' samples. CDR3 coding DNA: TGTGCCACAACTACTGGACAGGCTAGCAATCAGCCCCAGCATTTT. Translation gives CATTTGQASNQPQHF.